The sequence of this T cell receptor (beta chain) was determined in a study of T-cell memory formation after mild COVID-19 (dated by TCRdb to about 2021). Notes on the research overall: Most TCR sequence clusters were specific to one of the two donors. Longitudinal TCRalpha and TCRbeta repertoire sequencing tracked T-cell clones expanding and contracting after mild COVID-19 in a couple of donors. Two young, previously healthy adult volunteers, one female and one male, were included in the cohort. Broad study findings and their caveats: SARS-CoV-2 specificity was not confirmed for the second-wave clones peaking on day 37. The study included only two mild cases, and larger cohorts that include severe cases with pre-infection samples were judged to be necessary. Contracting CD4+ clones were found mainly in CM and EM memory subsets, while CD8+ clones were enriched in EMRA. Clones that contracted from day 15 to 85 showed balanced CD4/CD8 phenotypes, whereas a second wave of clones that expanded from day 15 to 37 leaned towards CD4+. The detection of some responding clones in pre-infection memory suggests that pre-existing cross-reactive memory T cells joined the SARS-CoV-2 response.

Ficoll-Paque density gradient centrifugation was the method used to isolate PBMCs. There are many counts of this clonotype. What antigen it recognizes has not been identified. Base qualities are missing; no much larger clone stands one base away. The listed sequencing device is Illumina NovaSeq 6000. TCRalpha and TCRbeta cDNA libraries were constructed by 5'RACE with constant-segment primers, with sample barcodes and unique molecular identifiers being introduced. Trizol reagent was used to extract RNA from every sample. The libraries were amplified in two PCR steps, and the second step added a second sample barcode and Illumina TruSeq adapters. The libraries were sequenced on an Illumina NovaSeq using 2 x 150 bp paired-end reads. The authors' analysis ran thus. With migec v1.2.7, reads were demultiplexed and then collapsed into UMI-guided consensus sequences. With mixcr v2.1.11, UMI consensuses were aligned to TRA and TRB V and J templates and assembled into clonotypes. Clonotypes were classified as expanded or contracted when called significant by both edgeR and NoisET, with noise models trained on biological replicates. For edgeR calls, the thresholds were a false discovery rate-adjusted p below 0.01 and a log2 fold-change of 1. As an exploratory analysis of dynamics, max-normalized trajectories of the 1000 most abundant clonotypes were examined with PCA combined with hierarchical clustering. Separately sequenced CD4+ and CD8+ repertoires were used to assign the CD4 or CD8 phenotype of responding clones. TCRdb trimmed public reads at Q25 via fastp, called clones via MiXCR and kept in-frame beta chains. Each record represents a unique CDR3 protein, reported with the most common genes and DNA among its rows. These V and J calls derive from TCRdb rather than the authors' analysis. This sample has over 450,000 distinct CDR3 sequences in its table, and 20% of those were observed once. The ten largest clonotypes hold approximately 12% of the sample.

The sequenced sample was PBMCs or a T cell subset sorted from them (not recorded which). This clonotype was obtained from an adult woman who had mild COVID-19 (a few samples of this study predate the infection). The sample titles of this study are shuffled in the database, so cell type and time point are left out; the donor was told from shared clones.

The base sequence is TGTGCCAGCAGCACCGGGACAGGGTCGGTACGGCGGCAAGAGACCCAGTACTTC. This translates into CASSTGTGSVRRQETQYF. The V and J genes are TRBV7-2 and TRBJ2-5; 9 of the junction bases match TRBD1. The CDR3, cysteine through phenylalanine, is 18 amino acids long. Just CDR3 DNA is preserved here, 54 bases in frame from base 1. The CDR1 and CDR2 encoded by the germline V gene are SGHTA and FQGNSA. V is pruned by 5 bases and J by 2 bases, leaving 15 bases of the junction without a gene match.